This record concerns one T cell receptor (beta chain) sequence. Its antigen is currently unknown. This CDR3 region has 15 residues. V lost 5 bases and J 1 base, leaving 14 bases between the germline ends. The germline V gene encodes CDR1 SEHNR and CDR2 FQNEAQ (reference sequence). These data belong to a study of beta chain features in type 1 diabetes. Study details: The study found patients and healthy donors alike in age, gender and cell yields. All samples together contributed 90 million to 130 million sorted cells for examination. General study points: Shortening of TCRB CDR3s, moderate but significant, appeared in all four CD4+ subsets of Type 1 diabetes patients.

The whole isolated RNA underwent reverse transcription, so sequencing captured expressed TCRB transcripts. Approximately 3.4 million reads, on average, came from each naive, central memory and regulatory T cell sample. Here immunoSEQ multiplex PCR was the method, and the copy in TCRdb shows in-frame clones only, minus some. In the table there are 52,000 or so clones, 50% to 55% of which are singletons. The source of this sequence is a woman aged 40 to 50 with type 1 diabetes. Input material: Tregs from blood. This chain connects TRBV7-9 to TRBJ1-1; D might be TRBD1 (6 bases). The CDR3 spells CASSPRGGENTEAFF. For the CDR3, the DNA is TGTGCCAGCAGCCCCCGAGGGGGAGAGAACACTGAAGCTTTCTTT.